This TCR beta chain comes out of a study of blood T cells in healthy people across ages. This CDR3 has 13 residues. Per the germline V gene, CDR1 is MGHRA and CDR2 is YSYEKL. The V segment lost 4 bases and the J segment 7 bases; nucleotides outside the gene matches: 5. Sample-barcoded 5' priming and a J-beta primer mix drove a second PCR of about 7 to 12 cycles. A single record per CDR3 protein comes from TCRdb applying MiXCR to the 5' RACE reads. The sample lists 1,500,000 or so distinct CDR3 sequences; roughly 43% were seen once. Concerning this clonotype: This may be a read error: a much more frequent sequence differs by one nucleotide.

Sequenced sample: blood. The receptor's source is a woman between 18 and 29 years old in good health. The chain employs TRBV4-1 and TRBJ1-2, with 8 nucleotides matching TRBD1. CDR3 in DNA: TGCGCCAGCAGCCGAGGACAGGGCTGTGGCTACACCTTC. Its translation is CASSRGQGCGYTF.